This is a list of T cell receptor beta chains from one sample in a study of T cells after yellow fever vaccination. TCRdb independently ran MiXCR on the 5' RACE reads; one entry per CDR3 protein. The table lists under 600,000 distinct CDR3 sequences, just over 20% of them singletons, with about 15% in the top ten. Material: PBMCs, obtained about 21 days after the first yellow fever vaccination. These receptors were collected from a man younger than 30 who received the YFV17D yellow fever vaccine. CDR3s include the opening cysteine and the closing phenylalanine or tryptophan. Fields, in order: D gene, V gene, J gene, clone size, CDR3 DNA, CDR3 protein. The D gene is left open where the match is weak. Rows may omit the clone size; those that give it use once, few, many or a size class.

-,TRBV12-3/TRBV12-4,TRBJ2-7,many,TGTGCCAGCAGTTTTCTGGCCGAGCAGTACTTC,CASSFLAEQYF
-,TRBV29-1,TRBJ2-1,few,TGCAGCGTTGGACGGTCTTGGCATGAGCAGTTCTTC,CSVGRSWHEQFF
-,TRBV5-1,TRBJ2-3,many,TGCGCCAGCAGCTTGTCCGGGGCAGATACGCAGTATTTT,CASSLSGADTQYF
-,TRBV29-1,TRBJ2-2,-,TGCAGCGTCCGGGGGGCCAACACCGGGGAGCTGTTTTTT,CSVRGANTGELFF
TRBD1,TRBV9,TRBJ2-7,-,TGTGCCAGCAGCTCCGGGACAGGGGTCGTCGAGCAGTACTTC,CASSSGTGVVEQYF
TRBD1,TRBV29-1,TRBJ1-1,-,TGCAGCGGATGGACAGGCGTGAACACTGAAGCTTTCTTT,CSGWTGVNTEAFF
-,TRBV7-9,TRBJ1-1,-,TGTGCCAGCAGTCCGAAGGGTCCCACTGAAGCTTTCTTT,CASSPKGPTEAFF
-,TRBV30,TRBJ2-7,-,TGTGCCTGGAGGACGAAGGGGGGCGAGCAGTACTTC,CAWRTKGGEQYF
-,TRBV4-1,TRBJ2-4,few,TGCGCCAGCAGCCCCAATCCCCGGTCCAAAAACATTCAGTACTTC,CASSPNPRSKNIQYF
TRBD2,TRBV4-1,TRBJ2-3,-,TGCGCCAGCGGCGCGGGGGACCGCACAGATACGCAGTATTTT,CASGAGDRTDTQYF
-,TRBV6-6,TRBJ2-7,-,TGTGCCAGCACCCCCGGACAGAAATACGAGCAGTACTTC,CASTPGQKYEQYF
-,TRBV7-2,TRBJ1-1,-,TGTGCCAGCAGCTTCCTGACCTTCACTGAAGCTTTCTTT,CASSFLTFTEAFF
-,TRBV5-4,TRBJ2-3,few,TGTGCCAGCAGCCCTGGGGGCCAGGGTACGGATACGCAGTATTTT,CASSPGGQGTDTQYF
-,TRBV6-1,TRBJ1-1,few,TGTGCCAGCAGTGAAGCGGTCCGGGGGGGCCGAATGAACACTGAAGCTTTCTTT,CASSEAVRGGRMNTEAFF